This entry lists 9 T cell receptor beta chains sequenced from one sample in a study of cytomegalovirus exposure and HLA in healthy donors. The PCR had 60 Vbeta and 13 Jbeta primers. Clones were sequenced by immunoSEQ multiplex PCR, and TCRdb holds only the in-frame ones, with some missing. The table lists approximately 86,000 clones, 65% to 80% of them singletons. The sequencing input was PBMCs. All receptors come from a man aged 40-49 years in good health and CMV-seronegative.

The rearrangement joins TRBV7-8 to TRBJ1-3; 7 bases line up with TRBD1. The CDR3 is made up of 14 amino acids. V shed 5 bases and J 5 bases; nucleotides not matched to a gene: 6. Germline V gene sequence: CDR1 SGHVS, CDR2 FQNEAQ. CDR3 residues: CASSRDSTRNTIYF. The DNA of the CDR3 is TGTGCCAGCAGCCGGGACAGCACTAGAAACACCATATATTTT.

The V and J genes are TRBV28 and TRBJ2-1; 10 nucleotides line up with TRBD2. Losses at the gene ends were 6 bases for V and 7 bases for J; bases not matched to a gene: 24. This CDR3 is 20 amino acids long. CDR1 and CDR2 (germline): MDHEN, SYDVKM. CDR3 DNA: TGTGCCAGCAGCCCCTCTAGGTTATTTATCCGCGTTAGCGGGGGGAATGAGCAGTTCTTC. Translating it yields CASSPSRLFIRVSGGNEQFF.

The V and J genes are TRBV5-8 and TRBJ2-7; perhaps TRBD2 as D (5 bases). The CDR3 has 14 residues. The germline V gene has CDR1 SGHTS and CDR2 YDEGEE. V lost 0 bases and J 2 bases, leaving 9 bases between the germline ends. CDR3 sequence reads: CASSLAEATYEQYF. Written as DNA, the CDR3 is TGTGCCAGCAGCTTGGCGGAGGCAACCTACGAGCAGTACTTC.

This rearrangement joins TRBV6-4 to TRBJ2-3; 9 bases map to TRBD1. The junction had 5 bases not matched to a gene; V was cut back by 4 bases and J by 3 bases. The V gene's germline CDR1 is MRHNA and CDR2 SNTAGT. The CDR3 is 15 amino acids. CDR3: CASSVGDRVTDTQYF. In DNA form, the CDR3 reads TGTGCCAGCAGTGTAGGGGACAGGGTGACAGATACGCAGTATTTT.

For the CDR3, the DNA is TGTGCCAGCAGCTTCGGACACAGGGCTAATGGCTACACCTTC. This codes for CASSFGHRANGYTF. The chain is built from TRBV5-5 and TRBJ1-2; the D gene is possibly TRBD1 (6 bases). V gave up 2 bases and J gave up 6 bases, with 14 bases separating them. The CDR3 is 14 residues long. The germline CDR1 and CDR2 sequences are SGHKS and YYEKEE (reference sequence). Using reference TRBV5-5 and TRBJ1-2 for the parts outside the CDR3, the full variable domain is DAGVTQSPTHLIKTRGQQVTLRCSPISGHKSVSWYQQVLGQGPQFIFQYYEKEERGRGNFPDRFSARQFPNYSSELNVNALLLGDSALYLCASSFGHRANGYTFGSGTRLTVV.

The rearrangement links TRBV19 to TRBJ2-3; 11 nucleotides match TRBD2. Trimming took 5 bases from V and 6 from J; bases not matched to a gene: 10. Looked up from germline, CDR1 is LNHDA and CDR2 is SQIVND (reference sequence). The CDR3 runs 16 residues. The CDR3 region is CASSSPGTSGGDTQYF. The CDR3 DNA reads TGTGCCAGTAGTTCCCCCGGTACTAGCGGGGGCGATACGCAGTATTTT.

This clone appeared a few times. The chain joins TRBV5-4 to TRBJ2-3; perhaps TRBD1 as D (6 bases). CDR1 SGHNT and CDR2 YYREEE come from the germline V gene (reference sequence). Trimming stripped 4 bases from V and 3 bases from J, with 15 bases between. This CDR3 contains 15 residues. The CDR3 DNA reads as TGTGCCAGCAGCACCATACAGGGTACAACAGATACGCAGTATTTT. Translation: CASSTIQGTTDTQYF.

The chain employs TRBV7-2 and TRBJ2-5, with D maybe TRBD2 (5 bases). This CDR3 has 13 residues. V was trimmed by 4 bases and J by 5 bases, leaving 11 bases between them. CDR1 and CDR2 (germline): SGHTA, FQGNSA. CDR3 nucleotides: TGTGCCAGCAGCTGGGGAGAACCCGAGACCCAGTACTTC. Translated: CASSWGEPETQYF.

V and J are TRBV6-5 and TRBJ2-2; 7 bases are a match to TRBD2. Germline-derived CDR1 and CDR2 are MNHEY and SVGAGI. The CDR3 is 15 amino acids. Unmatched junction bases numbered 2, after V lost 0 bases and J lost 4 bases. CDR3 sequence reads: CASSYSGGGTGELFF. The DNA for the CDR3 is TGTGCCAGCAGTTACTCGGGGGGGGGCACCGGGGAGCTGTTTTTT.